This entry is about one T cell receptor beta chain. Its antigen is still unknown. This sample is part of a study of cytomegalovirus exposure and HLA in healthy donors. General study findings and limits: Later, TCR association rates were found to vary by HLA locus, highest for DRB1 and lowest for HLA-C. Immune exposure information comprised only CMV serostatus. Later work associated approximately 17,000 TCR beta sequences with HLA alleles at 0.05 false discovery rate.

Both 60 Vbeta primers and 13 Jbeta primers went into the PCR. Profiling relied on immunoSEQ multiplex PCR, and the TCRdb table lists in-frame clones only, not all of them. In the table there are 68,000 or so clones, roughly 77% of which are singletons. Whereas donors were nominally healthy upon sampling, unrecorded immune exposures were probable. The sequenced material came from PBMCs. This clonotype originated in a woman younger than 45 in good health and CMV-seronegative.

The CDR3 nucleotides are TGTGCCTGGAGAGGGGCCGACAGGGGGAGGTCACCCCTCCACTTT. It translates to CAWRGADRGRSPLHF. The chain is built from TRBV30 and TRBJ1-6, with 9 bases matching TRBD1. The germline CDR1 and CDR2 sequences are GTSNPN and SVGIG (reference sequence). The CDR3 is 15 residues long. Germline trimming cut 3 bases from V and 10 bases from J; bases unmatched to any gene: 10.